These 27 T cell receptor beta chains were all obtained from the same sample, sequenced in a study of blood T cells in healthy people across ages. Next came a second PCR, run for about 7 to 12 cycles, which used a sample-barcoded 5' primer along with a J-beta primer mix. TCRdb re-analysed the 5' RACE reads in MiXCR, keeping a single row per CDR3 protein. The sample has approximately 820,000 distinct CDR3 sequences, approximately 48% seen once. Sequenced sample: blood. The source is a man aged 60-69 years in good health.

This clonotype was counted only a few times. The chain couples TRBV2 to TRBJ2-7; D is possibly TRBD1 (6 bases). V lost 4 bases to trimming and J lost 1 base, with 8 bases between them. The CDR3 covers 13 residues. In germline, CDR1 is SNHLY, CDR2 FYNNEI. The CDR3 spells CASSGQESYEQYF. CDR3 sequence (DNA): TGTGCCAGCAGTGGACAGGAGTCCTACGAGCAGTACTTC.

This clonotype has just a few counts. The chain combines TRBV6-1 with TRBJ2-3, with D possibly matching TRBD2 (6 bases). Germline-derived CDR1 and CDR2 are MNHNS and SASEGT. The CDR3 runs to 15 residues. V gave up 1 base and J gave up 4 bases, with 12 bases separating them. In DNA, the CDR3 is TGTGCCAGCAGTGAAGGTTTAAGCGGGTCAGATACGCAGTATTTT. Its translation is CASSEGLSGSDTQYF.

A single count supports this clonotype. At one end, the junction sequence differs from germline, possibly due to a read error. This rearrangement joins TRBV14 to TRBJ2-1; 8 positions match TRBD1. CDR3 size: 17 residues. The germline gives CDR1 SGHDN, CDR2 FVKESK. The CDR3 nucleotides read TGTGCCAGCAGCCCCCCACGGGGGCAGGGGGCGAGCAATGAGCTGTTCTTC. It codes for CASSPPRGQGASNELFF.

CDR3 nucleotide sequence: TGTGCCAGCAGCGGCCCGGGGAAAGAGACCCAGTACTTC. Its translation: CASSGPGKETQYF. The rearrangement joins TRBV9 to TRBJ2-5; a weak D match, TRBD2 (5 bases). The CDR3 covers 13 residues. The V gene lost 3 bases and the J gene lost 3 bases, with 9 bases spanning the gap. CDR1 and CDR2 (germline): SGDLS, YYNGEE.

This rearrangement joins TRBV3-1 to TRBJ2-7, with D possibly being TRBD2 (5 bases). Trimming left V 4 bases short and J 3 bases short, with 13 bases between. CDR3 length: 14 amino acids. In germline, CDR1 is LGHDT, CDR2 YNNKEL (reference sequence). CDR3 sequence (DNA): TGTGCCAGCAGCCCGAGGGAGAGATTCTACGAGCAGTACTTC. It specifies CASSPRERFYEQYF.

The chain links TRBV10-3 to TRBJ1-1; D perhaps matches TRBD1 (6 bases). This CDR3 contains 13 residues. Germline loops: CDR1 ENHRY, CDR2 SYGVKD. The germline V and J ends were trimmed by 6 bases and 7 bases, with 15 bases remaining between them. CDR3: CAIRGGRADEAFF. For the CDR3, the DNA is TGTGCCATCAGAGGGGGTCGGGCAGATGAAGCTTTCTTT.

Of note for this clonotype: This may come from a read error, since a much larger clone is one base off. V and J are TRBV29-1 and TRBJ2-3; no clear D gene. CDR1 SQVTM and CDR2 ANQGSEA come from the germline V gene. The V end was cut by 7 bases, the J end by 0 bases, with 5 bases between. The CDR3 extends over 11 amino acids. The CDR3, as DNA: TGCAGCGATGCTAGCACAGATACGCAGTATTTT. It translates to CSDASTDTQYF.

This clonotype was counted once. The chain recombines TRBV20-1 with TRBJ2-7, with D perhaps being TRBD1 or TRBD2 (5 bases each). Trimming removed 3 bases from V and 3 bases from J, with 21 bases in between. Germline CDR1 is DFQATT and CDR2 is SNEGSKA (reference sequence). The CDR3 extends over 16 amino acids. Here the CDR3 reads CSARDRRGGTFYEQYF. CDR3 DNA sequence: TGCAGTGCTAGGGATCGCCGGGGCGGAACCTTCTACGAGCAGTACTTC.

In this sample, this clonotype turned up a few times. CDR3 sequence (DNA): TGTGCCAGCAGCCAAGATATGGGGCAGGGGGTATCCGAGCAGTACTTC. Translated, it gives CASSQDMGQGVSEQYF. The V and J genes are TRBV14 and TRBJ2-5, with 7 bases fitting TRBD1. The J call may not be correct, given that the DNA end is closer to TRBJ2-7. The CDR3 spans 16 residues. From germline, CDR1 is SGHDN and CDR2 FVKESK.

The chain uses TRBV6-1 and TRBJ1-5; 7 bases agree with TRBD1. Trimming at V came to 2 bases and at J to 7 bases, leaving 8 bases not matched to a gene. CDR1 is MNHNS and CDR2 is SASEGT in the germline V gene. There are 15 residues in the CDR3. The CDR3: CASSERGDSGQPQHF. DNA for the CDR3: TGTGCCAGCAGTGAACGGGGGGACAGTGGCCAGCCCCAGCATTTT.

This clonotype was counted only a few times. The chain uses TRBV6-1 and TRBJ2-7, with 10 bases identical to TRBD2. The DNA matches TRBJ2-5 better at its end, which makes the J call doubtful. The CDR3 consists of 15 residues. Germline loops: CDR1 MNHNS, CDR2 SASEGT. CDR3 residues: CASSDPPGLAETQYF. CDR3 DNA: TGTGCCAGCAGTGATCCACCGGGACTAGCGGAGACCCAGTACTTC.

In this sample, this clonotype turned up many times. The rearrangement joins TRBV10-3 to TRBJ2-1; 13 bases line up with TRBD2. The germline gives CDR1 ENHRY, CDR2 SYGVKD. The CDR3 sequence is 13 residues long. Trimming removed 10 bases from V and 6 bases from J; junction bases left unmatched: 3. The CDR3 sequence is CATGLAGANEQFF. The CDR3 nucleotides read TGTGCCACAGGACTAGCGGGGGCCAATGAGCAGTTCTTC.

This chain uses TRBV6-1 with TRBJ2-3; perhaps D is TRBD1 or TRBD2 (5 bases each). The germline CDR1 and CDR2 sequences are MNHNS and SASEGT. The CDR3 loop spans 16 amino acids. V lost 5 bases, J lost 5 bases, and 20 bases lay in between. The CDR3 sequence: CASSLGASGTGDTQYF. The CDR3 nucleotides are TGTGCCAGCAGTCTCGGGGCTTCGGGTACGGGAGATACGCAGTATTTT.

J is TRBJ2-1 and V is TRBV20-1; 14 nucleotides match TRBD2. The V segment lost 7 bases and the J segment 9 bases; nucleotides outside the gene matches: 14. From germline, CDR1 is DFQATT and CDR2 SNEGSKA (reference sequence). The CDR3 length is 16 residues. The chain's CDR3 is CSVSTSGGAIASEQFF. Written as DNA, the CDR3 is TGCAGTGTCTCGACTAGCGGGGGGGCGATCGCCAGTGAGCAGTTCTTC.

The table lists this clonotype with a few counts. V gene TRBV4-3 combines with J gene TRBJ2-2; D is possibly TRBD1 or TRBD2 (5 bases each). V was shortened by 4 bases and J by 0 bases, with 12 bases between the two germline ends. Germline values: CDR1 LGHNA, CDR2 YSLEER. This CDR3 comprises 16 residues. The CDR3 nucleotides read TGCGCCAGCAGCCCTCTGGGGGTATCGAACACCGGGGAGCTGTTTTTT. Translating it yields CASSPLGVSNTGELFF.

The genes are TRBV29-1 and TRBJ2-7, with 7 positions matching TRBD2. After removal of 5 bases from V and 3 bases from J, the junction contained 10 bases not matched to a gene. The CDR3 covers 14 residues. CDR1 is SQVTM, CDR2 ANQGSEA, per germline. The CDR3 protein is CSVTGGPAGYEQYF. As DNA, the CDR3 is TGCAGCGTTACGGGGGGACCCGCGGGCTACGAGCAGTACTTC.

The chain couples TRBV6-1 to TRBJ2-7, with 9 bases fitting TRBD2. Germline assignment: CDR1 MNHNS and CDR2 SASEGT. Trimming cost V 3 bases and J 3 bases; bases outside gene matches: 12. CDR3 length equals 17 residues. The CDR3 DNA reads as TGTGCCAGCAGTGAGATGCCCTCCGGACTAGCGATCTACGAGCAGTACTTC. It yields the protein CASSEMPSGLAIYEQYF.

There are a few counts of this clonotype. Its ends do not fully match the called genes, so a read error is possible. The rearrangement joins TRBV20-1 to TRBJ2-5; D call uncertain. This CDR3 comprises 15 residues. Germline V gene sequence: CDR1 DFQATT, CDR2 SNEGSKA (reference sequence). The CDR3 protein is CSARDQALRQGTQYF. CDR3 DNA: TGCAGTGCTAGAGATCAGGCGCTGCGACAAGGGACCCAGTACTTC.

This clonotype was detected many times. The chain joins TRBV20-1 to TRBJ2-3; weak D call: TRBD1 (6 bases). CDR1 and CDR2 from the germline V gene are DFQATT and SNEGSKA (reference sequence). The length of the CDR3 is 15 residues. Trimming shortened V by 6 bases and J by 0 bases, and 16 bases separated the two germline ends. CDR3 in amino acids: CSALEGDTSTDTQYF. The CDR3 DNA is TGCAGTGCCCTCGAGGGGGACACTAGCACAGATACGCAGTATTTT.

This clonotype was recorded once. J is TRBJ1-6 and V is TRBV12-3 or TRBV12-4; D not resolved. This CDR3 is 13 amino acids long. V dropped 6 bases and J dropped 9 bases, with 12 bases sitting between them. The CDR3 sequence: CASRPGPFSPLHF. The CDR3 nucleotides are TGTGCCAGCAGGCCAGGACCGTTTTCACCCCTCCACTTT.

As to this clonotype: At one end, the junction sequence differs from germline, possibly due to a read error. CDR3 in DNA: TGTGCCAGCGGTGACGGGACTAGTTGGAATACGCAGTATTTT. It yields the protein CASGDGTSWNTQYF. The chain couples TRBV25-1 to TRBJ2-3, with 8 bases aligning to TRBD2. There are 14 residues in the CDR3. Germline values: CDR1 MGHDK, CDR2 SYGVNS.

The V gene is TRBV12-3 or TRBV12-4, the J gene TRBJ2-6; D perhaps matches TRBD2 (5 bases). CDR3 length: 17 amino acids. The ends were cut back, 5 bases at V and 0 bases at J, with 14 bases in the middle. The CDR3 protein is CASSPPDGVSGANVLTF. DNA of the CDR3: TGTGCCAGCAGTCCTCCCGACGGGGTCTCTGGGGCCAACGTCCTGACTTTC.

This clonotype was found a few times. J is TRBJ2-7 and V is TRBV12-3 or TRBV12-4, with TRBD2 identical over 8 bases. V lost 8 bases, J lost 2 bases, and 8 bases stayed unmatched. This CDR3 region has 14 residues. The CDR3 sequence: CASLFDGGAYEQYF. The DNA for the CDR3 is TGTGCCAGCCTTTTCGACGGGGGGGCCTACGAGCAGTACTTC.

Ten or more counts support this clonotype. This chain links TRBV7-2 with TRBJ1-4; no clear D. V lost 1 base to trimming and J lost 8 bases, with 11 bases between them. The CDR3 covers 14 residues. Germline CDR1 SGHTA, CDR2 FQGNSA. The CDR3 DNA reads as TGTGCCAGCAGCTTAGTGTGGGGTGGGGAAAAACTGTTTTTT. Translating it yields CASSLVWGGEKLFF.

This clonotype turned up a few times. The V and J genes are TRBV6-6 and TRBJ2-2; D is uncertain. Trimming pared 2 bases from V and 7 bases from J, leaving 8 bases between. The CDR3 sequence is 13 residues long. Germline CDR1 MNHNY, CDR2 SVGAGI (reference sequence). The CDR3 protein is CASSYGTFGELFF. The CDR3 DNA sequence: TGTGCCAGCAGTTACGGCACATTCGGGGAGCTGTTTTTT.

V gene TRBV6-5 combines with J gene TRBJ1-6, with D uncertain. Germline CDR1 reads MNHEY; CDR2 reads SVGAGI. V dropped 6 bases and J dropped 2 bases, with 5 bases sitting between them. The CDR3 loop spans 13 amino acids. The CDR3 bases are TGTGCCAGCAGGTCCCCCTATAATTCACCCCTCCACTTT. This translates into CASRSPYNSPLHF.

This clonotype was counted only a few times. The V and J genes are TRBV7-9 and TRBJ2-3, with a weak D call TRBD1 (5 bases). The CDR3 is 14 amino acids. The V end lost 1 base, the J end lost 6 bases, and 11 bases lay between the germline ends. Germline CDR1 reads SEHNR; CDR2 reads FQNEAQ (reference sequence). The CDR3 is CASSLGGARDTQYF. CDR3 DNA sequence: TGTGCCAGCAGCTTAGGGGGCGCGAGGGATACGCAGTATTTT.